A single T cell receptor (beta chain) is shown here with its context. In this sample, this clonotype turned up a few times. Its antigen target is currently unknown. Per-nucleotide qualities are absent, and no much larger clonotype sits a single base away. From its cysteine to its phenylalanine, the CDR3 spans 16 amino acids. CDR3 DNA only is kept here, 48 bases in frame from base 1. At the junction V is shortened by 3 bases and J by 6 bases; bases outside the gene matches: 5. The germline V gene specifies MDHEN as CDR1 and SYDVKM as CDR2. For sequencing, an Illumina HiSeq 1500 was employed. TCRdb trimmed the raw reads at Q25, called clones with MiXCR and kept productive beta chains. When rows share a CDR3 protein, they turn into one entry using the most common DNA and genes. This sample gives about 260,000 distinct CDR3 sequences in total; roughly 15% of them show up just once. Roughly 8.7% of the sample is taken by the ten largest.

The sample belongs to a study of T cell repertoires in cytomegalovirus infection (dated by TCRdb to between 2018 and 2021). In the study overall: Because public TCR beta signatures pointed to carriage of CMV infection together with the matching HLA type, the HLA type of each donor mattered for the analysis. General conclusions and limits of the study: In both this cohort and an independent roughly 330-donor cohort, the cumulative frequency of public TCR beta family members distinguished carriers of CMV infection plus the relevant HLA type. The ex vivo response was dominated by HLA-C-restricted CMV-specific TCR beta clonotypes, and the single most frequent clonotype in two of eight donors was supplied by these HLA-C-restricted clonotypes.

The sequenced sample was PBMCs. The chain is assembled from TRBV28 and TRBJ2-7, with 16 junctional bases fitting TRBD2. The source of this sequence is a human donor in good health (CMV status not recorded). Some clones in this sample may be carry-over from other donors' samples. The CDR3 region: CASSLGLAGGPGEQYF. The DNA is as follows: TGTGCCAGCAGTTTGGGACTAGCGGGAGGGCCGGGCGAGCAGTACTTC. Reference TRBV28 and TRBJ2-7 proteins supply the regions before and after the CDR3; the full variable domain is: DVKVTQSSRYLVKRTGEKVFLECVQDMDHENMFWYRQDPGLGLRLIYFSYDVKMKEKGDIPEGYSVSREKKERFSLILESASTNQTSMYLCASSLGLAGGPGEQYFGPGTRLTVT.